This T cell receptor beta chain was documented in a study of T cell responses to AZD1222 COVID-19 vaccine. A word on this clone: The antigen is not known.

V was clipped by 3 bases and J by 0 bases, with 11 bases between them. CDR3 length equals 15 residues. Germline lookup yields CDR1 KGHSH and CDR2 LQKENI. General observations from the study: Distributed over spike, vaccine-associated CD4 TCRs predominated at 160-218 and 743-854. No day 14 peak samples; only post-peak repertoires were characterized.

The repertoire was sequenced with immunoSEQ multiplex PCR; TCRdb's copy has only in-frame clones and lacks some. The data contain about 85,000 clones, 75% to 90% of them singletons. The V and J genes are TRBV18 and TRBJ1-1, with D hard to call. The sample here was peripheral blood, taken on day 0 of AZD1222 vaccination. The sequence was obtained from an adult in good health. The CDR3 here is CASSPGVGLNTEAFF. The CDR3 DNA sequence: TGTGCCAGCTCACCTGGTGTCGGTTTGAACACTGAAGCTTTCTTT.